Below are 17 T cell receptor beta chains sequenced from a single sample in a study of Ad26.COV2.S vaccination and SARS-CoV-2 variants. Data came from immunoSEQ multiplex PCR; TCRdb stores just in-frame clones and leaves some out. Of fewer than 400,000 clones in the sample, about 86% were seen once. Documented treatment: roughly 19 received Ad26.COV2.S at low or high dose, single or two shots; about five received placebo; per-sample allocation not given. Specimens were obtained on day 63 following the first vaccine or placebo injection. Specimen: peripheral blood, collected in a trial of Ad26.COV2.S vaccine versus placebo. The receptor source for this set is a person between 18 and 59 years old who received the Ad26.COV2.S COVID-19 vaccine or a placebo.

This clone showed up just a few times. The chain has TRBV6-2 or TRBV6-3 and TRBJ1-1; no firm D call. The germline V and J ends were trimmed by 0 bases and 0 bases, with 17 bases remaining between them. CDR3 length: 18 amino acids. CDR1 MNHEY and CDR2 SVGEGT come from the germline V gene. The CDR3: CASSYSHHLQYMNTEAFF. The CDR3 nucleotides read TGTGCCAGCAGTTACTCCCACCACCTACAGTACATGAACACTGAAGCTTTCTTT.

V and J are TRBV7-9 and TRBJ1-1; possible D gene TRBD1, 5 bases. V was shortened by 7 bases and J by 0 bases, with 21 bases between the two germline ends. Per the germline V gene, CDR1 is SEHNR and CDR2 is FQNEAQ (reference sequence). The CDR3 contains 17 residues. The CDR3 region is CASTGGPRDGMNTEAFF. The CDR3 nucleotides are TGTGCCAGCACCGGGGGACCGCGGGACGGTATGAACACTGAAGCTTTCTTT.

This sequence joins TRBV5-6 and TRBJ2-7, with 11 bases that match TRBD2. V was pared by 2 bases and J by 5 bases, with 6 bases of the junction left unmatched. CDR3 length: 15 residues. Per the germline V gene, CDR1 is SGHDT and CDR2 is YYEEEE. DNA of the CDR3: TGTGCCAGCAGCTTTACGGGACTAGCGGTAAACGAGCAGTACTTC. It translates to CASSFTGLAVNEQYF.

In DNA form, the CDR3 reads TGTGCCAGCACCTCCCACAGGGCCGAAGGCTACACCTTC. This encodes CASTSHRAEGYTF. The chain has TRBV7-8 and TRBJ1-2; the D gene is possibly TRBD1 (6 bases). V lost 7 bases and J 8 bases, leaving 17 bases between the germline ends. CDR1 and CDR2 from the germline V gene are SGHVS and FQNEAQ. The CDR3 consists of 13 residues.

The table lists this clone with a few counts. This chain joins TRBV4-3 and TRBJ2-2, with 13 bases matching TRBD2. Germline CDR1 is LGHNA and CDR2 is YSLEER. The CDR3 runs 18 residues. V shed 3 bases and J 6 bases; nucleotides not matched to a gene: 10. The CDR3 here is CASSQRGTSGTLAGELFF. The CDR3, as DNA: TGCGCCAGCAGCCAGAGAGGGACTAGCGGGACGTTGGCCGGGGAGCTGTTTTTT.

This clone was seen a single time. The chain uses TRBV5-1 and TRBJ1-1; tentatively, D is TRBD1 (5 bases). This CDR3 is built from 15 residues. Deletions cut 2 bases from V and 6 bases from J, with 17 bases between. The germline V gene encodes CDR1 SGHRS and CDR2 YFSETQ. In DNA form, the CDR3 reads TGCGCCAGCAGCTTACGGACGGGGGAAGGGTCTGAAGCTTTCTTT. As protein: CASSLRTGEGSEAFF. The full variable domain, rest sourced from reference TRBV5-1 and TRBJ1-1, is KAGVTQTPRYLIKTRGQQVTLSCSPISGHRSVSWYQQTPGQGLQFLFEYFSETQRNKGNFPGRFSGRQFSNSRSEMNVSTLELGDSALYLCASSLRTGEGSEAFFGQGTRLTVV.

This clone was counted ten times or more. V and J are TRBV4-3 and TRBJ1-6, with D unresolved. The V end lost 5 bases, the J end lost 8 bases, and 10 bases lay between the germline ends. The V gene's germline CDR1 is LGHNA and CDR2 YSLEER. The CDR3 runs 13 residues. The CDR3, as DNA: TGCGCCAGCAGCGAACATGTCGATTCACCCCTCCACTTT. Its protein product is CASSEHVDSPLHF.

The chain has TRBV27 and TRBJ1-2; no clear D gene. Germline V CDR1 and CDR2: MNHEY, SMNVEV (reference sequence). There are 13 residues in the CDR3. V lost 8 bases to trimming and J lost 5 bases, with 15 bases between them. The CDR3 reads CASGTGLPYGYTF. CDR3 DNA: TGTGCCAGCGGCACGGGATTACCATATGGCTACACCTTC.

The CDR3 sequence is CASSLDTYNEQFF. The CDR3 DNA reads as TGTGCCAGCAGCTTGGACACGTACAATGAGCAGTTCTTC. This sequence joins TRBV5-4 and TRBJ2-1; D not certain. Germline V gene data show CDR1 as SGHNT and CDR2 as YYREEE (reference sequence). The CDR3 has 13 residues. Trimming stripped 0 bases from V and 4 bases from J, with 5 bases between. Looking up the rest from reference TRBV5-4 and TRBJ2-1 gives the full variable domain: ETGVTQSPTHLIKTRGQQVTLRCSSQSGHNTVSWYQQALGQGPQFIFQYYREEENGRGNFPPRFSGLQFPNYSSELNVNALELDDSALYLCASSLDTYNEQFFGPGTRLTVL.

The table lists this clone with a count of one. This chain links TRBV7-2 with TRBJ1-6, with TRBD1 matching over 9 bases. Germline values: CDR1 SGHTA, CDR2 FQGNSA. This CDR3 contains 17 residues. V gave up 7 bases and J gave up 8 bases; unmatched junction bases: 15. Here the CDR3 reads CASTPSEGDRGYSPLHF. The CDR3 region has the DNA TGTGCCAGCACCCCATCCGAGGGAGACAGGGGGTATTCACCCCTCCACTTT.

This chain links TRBV11-3 with TRBJ2-3, with 7 bases matching TRBD2. The length of the CDR3 is 15 residues. J was trimmed by 0 bases and V by 5 bases; bases with no gene match: 5. The germline V gene has CDR1 SGHNT and CDR2 YENEEA. The CDR3 region has the DNA TGTGCCAGCAGCGGGAGCGGGGAGAGCACAGATACGCAGTATTTT. It yields the protein CASSGSGESTDTQYF.

This sequence joins TRBV9 and TRBJ2-3; TRBD1 aligns across 7 bases. The CDR3 covers 14 residues. V lost 4 bases to trimming and J lost 5 bases; unmatched junction nucleotides: 7. Germline V lookup: CDR1 SGDLS, CDR2 YYNGEE. Written as DNA, the CDR3 is TGTGCCAGCAGCCCAACAGGGGTAGGAGATACGCAGTATTTT. Translating gives CASSPTGVGDTQYF. The full variable domain, in which reference TRBV9 and TRBJ2-3 provide the parts outside the CDR3, is DSGVTQTPKHLITATGQRVTLRCSPRSGDLSVYWYQQSLDQGLQFLIQYYNGEERAKGNILERFSAQQFPDLHSELNLSSLELGDSALYFCASSPTGVGDTQYFGPGTRLTVL.

The rearrangement uses TRBV27 and TRBJ2-5, with no clear D. The CDR3 loop spans 14 amino acids. Trimming pared 2 bases from V and 4 bases from J, leaving 11 bases between. CDR1 MNHEY and CDR2 SMNVEV come from the germline V gene (reference sequence). The CDR3 reads CASSLRVGVETQYF. CDR3 in DNA: TGTGCCAGCAGTTTAAGGGTGGGCGTAGAGACCCAGTACTTC.

The V gene is TRBV5-1, the J gene TRBJ1-1; D gene unclear. This CDR3 is built from 14 residues. Germline V gene data show CDR1 as SGHRS and CDR2 as YFSETQ. With 2 bases removed from V and 3 bases from J, the gap between germline ends came to 11 bases. CDR3 DNA: TGCGCCAGCAGCTTTTTAGGGAGGGACACTGAAGCTTTCTTT. Translated, it gives CASSFLGRDTEAFF.

This clone showed up just a few times. CDR3 residues: CASSRDYNEQFF. Written as DNA, the CDR3 is TGCGCCAGCAGCCGAGACTACAATGAGCAGTTCTTC. The rearrangement joins TRBV4-3 to TRBJ2-1; D not certain. From germline, CDR1 is LGHNA and CDR2 YSLEER. The CDR3 covers 12 residues. V shed 4 bases and J shed 3 bases, with 4 bases lying between them.

This rearrangement joins TRBV10-3 to TRBJ1-3, with a tentative D call TRBD1 (5 bases). Germline values: CDR1 ENHRY, CDR2 SYGVKD. V lost 4 bases and J 0 bases, leaving 13 bases between the germline ends. The CDR3 spans 16 residues. The CDR3 reads CAISASSGGSGNTIYF. The CDR3 region has the DNA TGTGCCATCAGTGCCTCCTCCGGGGGCTCTGGAAACACCATATATTTT.

CDR3 sequence (DNA): TGTGCCAGCAGCCAAGAAGGAGCGGGGGCCCGCTTGGAGACCCAGTACTTC. Protein product: CASSQEGAGARLETQYF. The rearrangement links TRBV4-2 to TRBJ2-5; 8 nucleotides align to TRBD2. Germline V lookup: CDR1 LGHNA, CDR2 YNFKEQ. The CDR3 runs 17 residues. With V trimmed by 0 bases and J by 5 bases, 11 bases remained unmatched.